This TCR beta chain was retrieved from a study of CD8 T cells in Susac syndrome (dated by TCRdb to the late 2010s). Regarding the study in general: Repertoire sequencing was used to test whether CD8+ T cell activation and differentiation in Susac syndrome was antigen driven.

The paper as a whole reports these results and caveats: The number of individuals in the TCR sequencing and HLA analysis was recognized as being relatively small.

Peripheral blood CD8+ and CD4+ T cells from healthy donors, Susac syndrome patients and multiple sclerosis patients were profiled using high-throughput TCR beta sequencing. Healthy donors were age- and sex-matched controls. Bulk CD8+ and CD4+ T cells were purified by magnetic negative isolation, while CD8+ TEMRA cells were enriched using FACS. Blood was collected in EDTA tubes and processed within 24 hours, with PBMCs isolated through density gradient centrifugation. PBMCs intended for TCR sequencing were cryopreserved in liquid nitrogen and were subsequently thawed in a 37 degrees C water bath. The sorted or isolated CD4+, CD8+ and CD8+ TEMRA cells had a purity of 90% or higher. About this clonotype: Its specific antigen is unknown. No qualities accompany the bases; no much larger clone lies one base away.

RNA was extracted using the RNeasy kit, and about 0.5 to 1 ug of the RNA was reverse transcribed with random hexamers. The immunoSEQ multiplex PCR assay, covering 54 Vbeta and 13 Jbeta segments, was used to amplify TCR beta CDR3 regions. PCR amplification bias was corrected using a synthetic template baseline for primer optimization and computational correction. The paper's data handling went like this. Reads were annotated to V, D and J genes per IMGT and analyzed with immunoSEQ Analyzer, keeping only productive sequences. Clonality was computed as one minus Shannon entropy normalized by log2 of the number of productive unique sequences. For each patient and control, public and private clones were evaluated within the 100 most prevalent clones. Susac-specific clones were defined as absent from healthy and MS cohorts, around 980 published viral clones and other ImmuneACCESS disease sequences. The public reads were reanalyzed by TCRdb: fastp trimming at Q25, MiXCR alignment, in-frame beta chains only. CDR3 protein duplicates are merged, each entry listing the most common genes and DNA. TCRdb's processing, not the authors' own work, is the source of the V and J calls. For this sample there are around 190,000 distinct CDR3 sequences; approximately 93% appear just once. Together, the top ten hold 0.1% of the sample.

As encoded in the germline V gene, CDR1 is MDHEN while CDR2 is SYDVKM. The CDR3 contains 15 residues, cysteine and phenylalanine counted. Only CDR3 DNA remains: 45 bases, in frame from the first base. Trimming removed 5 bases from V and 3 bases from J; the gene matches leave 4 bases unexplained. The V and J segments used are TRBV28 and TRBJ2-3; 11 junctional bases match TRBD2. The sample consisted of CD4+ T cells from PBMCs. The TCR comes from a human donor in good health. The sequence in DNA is TGTGCCAGCAGTACTTTAGCGGGGGGGACAGATACGCAGTATTTT. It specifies CASSTLAGGTDTQYF. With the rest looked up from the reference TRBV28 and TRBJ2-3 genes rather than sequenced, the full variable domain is DVKVTQSSRYLVKRTGEKVFLECVQDMDHENMFWYRQDPGLGLRLIYFSYDVKMKEKGDIPEGYSVSREKKERFSLILESASTNQTSMYLCASSTLAGGTDTQYFGPGTRLTVL.